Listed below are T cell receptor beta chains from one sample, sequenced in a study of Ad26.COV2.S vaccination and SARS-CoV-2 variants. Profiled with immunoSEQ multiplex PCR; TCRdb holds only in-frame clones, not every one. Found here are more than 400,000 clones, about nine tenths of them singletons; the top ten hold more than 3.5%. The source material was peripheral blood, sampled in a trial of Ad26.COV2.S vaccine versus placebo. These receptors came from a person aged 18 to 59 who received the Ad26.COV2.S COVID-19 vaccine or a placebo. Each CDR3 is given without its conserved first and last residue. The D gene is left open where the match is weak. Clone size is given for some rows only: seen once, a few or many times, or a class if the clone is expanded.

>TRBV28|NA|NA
ASSSLTDTQY
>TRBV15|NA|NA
ATSIGHLYEQY
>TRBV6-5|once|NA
ASRLQRTSGNTIY
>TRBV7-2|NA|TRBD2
ASSLRASGGPISYNEQF
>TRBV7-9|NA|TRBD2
ASSQFSLAGGEQY
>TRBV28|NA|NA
ASSLWGTYNEQF
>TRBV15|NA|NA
ATTGRQETQY
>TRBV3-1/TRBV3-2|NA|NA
ASSPWGSSYEQY
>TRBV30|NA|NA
ASWSGARNSPLH
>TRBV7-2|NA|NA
ASSLASGQPYEQY
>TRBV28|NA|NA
ASRANPSYEQY
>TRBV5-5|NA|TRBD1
ASSRAGTENTGELF
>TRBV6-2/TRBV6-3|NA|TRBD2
ASSQPRLATPRNEQF
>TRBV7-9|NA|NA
ASSLWGSGNTIY
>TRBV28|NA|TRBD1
ASGQGAPLSYGYT
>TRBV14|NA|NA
ATGQNSYEQY
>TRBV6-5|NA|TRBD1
ASSSPTGLTEAF
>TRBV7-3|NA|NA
ASSRLGGTATEAF
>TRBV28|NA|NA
ASSFYGGLNYGYT
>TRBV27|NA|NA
ASSSASSGNTIY
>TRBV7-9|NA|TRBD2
ASSFTGLAGSPPYEQY
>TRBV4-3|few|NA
ASSQGSNQPQH
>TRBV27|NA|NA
ASSPSIDTQY
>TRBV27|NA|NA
ASSFGTGAPDTQY
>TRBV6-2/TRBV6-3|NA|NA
ASSYSTGSSYEQY
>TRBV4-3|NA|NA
ASSQEGRNSPLH
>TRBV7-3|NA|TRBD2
ASSLIGGRSDTQY
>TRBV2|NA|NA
ASSEFLGDTEAF
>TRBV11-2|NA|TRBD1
ASSPARTGIIDEQY
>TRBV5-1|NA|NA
ASSWGQKQETQY
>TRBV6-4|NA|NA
ASSVAIGETQY
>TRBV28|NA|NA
ASSSDSPGANVLT
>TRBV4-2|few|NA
ASSQQSVLQPQH
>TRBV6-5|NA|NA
ASGDGASGNTIY
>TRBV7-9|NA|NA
ASSLGQRANYGYT
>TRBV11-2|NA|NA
ASSLRSVSYEQY
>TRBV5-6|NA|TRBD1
ASSLGDRMNYEQY
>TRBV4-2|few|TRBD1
ASSQDQGAGYT
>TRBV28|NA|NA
ASSSSGSGHGDTQY
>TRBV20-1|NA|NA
SARGAF
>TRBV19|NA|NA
ASSIRGRSEQY
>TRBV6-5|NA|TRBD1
ASRDRGWGYT
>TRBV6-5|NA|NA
ASNQQGDTDTQY
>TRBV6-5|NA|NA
ASSFRGDQPQH
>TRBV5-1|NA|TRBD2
ASSFMTSGAVTQY
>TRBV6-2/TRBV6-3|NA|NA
ASSYSSGYPYEQY
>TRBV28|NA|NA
ASSFRQPQH
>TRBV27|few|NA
ASSLTGGGNSPLH
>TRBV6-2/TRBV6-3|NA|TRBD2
ASSYHSSGTRDEQY
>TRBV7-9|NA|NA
ASSPSYGYT